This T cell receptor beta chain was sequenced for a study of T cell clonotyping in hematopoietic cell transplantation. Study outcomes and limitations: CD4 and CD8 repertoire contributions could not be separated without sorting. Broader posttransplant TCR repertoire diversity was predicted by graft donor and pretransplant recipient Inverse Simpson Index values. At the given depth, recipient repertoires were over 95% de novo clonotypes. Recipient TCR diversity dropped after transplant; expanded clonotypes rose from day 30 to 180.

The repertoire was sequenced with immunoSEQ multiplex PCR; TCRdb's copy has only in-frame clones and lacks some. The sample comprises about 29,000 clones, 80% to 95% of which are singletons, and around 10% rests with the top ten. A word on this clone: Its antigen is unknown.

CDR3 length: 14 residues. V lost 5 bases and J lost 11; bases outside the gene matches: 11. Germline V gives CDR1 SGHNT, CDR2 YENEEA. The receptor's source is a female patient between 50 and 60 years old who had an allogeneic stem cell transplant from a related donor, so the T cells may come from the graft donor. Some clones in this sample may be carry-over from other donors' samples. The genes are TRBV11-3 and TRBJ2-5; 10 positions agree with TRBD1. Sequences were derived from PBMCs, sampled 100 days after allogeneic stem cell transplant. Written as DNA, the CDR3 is TGTGCCAGCAGCACCGGGACAGGGGATGGTGAGCAGTACTTC. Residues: CASSTGTGDGEQYF.